The clone carrying this T cell receptor (beta chain) was seen a few times. Antigen unknown. The data were taken from a study of blood T cells in healthy people across ages. Next came a second PCR, run for 7 to 11 cycles, which used a sample-barcoded 5' primer along with a J-beta primer mix. In TCRdb, the 5' RACE reads were re-called with MiXCR into one record per CDR3 protein. The sample consists of approximately 730,000 distinct CDR3 sequences, around 40% of them appearing once. General study results and limits: The study could not conclusively compare naive and antigen-experienced cells, given its unsorted PBMCs. It was not known whether donors were CMV positive (a possible confounder of expanded clonotype changes). In older individuals, TCR beta diversity per million T cells was lower, falling roughly linearly with age.

The CDR3 is made up of 14 amino acids. Germline-derived CDR1 and CDR2 are DFQATT and SNEGSKA (reference sequence). The V end lost 3 bases, the J end lost 5 bases, and 14 bases lay between the germline ends. The material sequenced was blood. The J gene is TRBJ1-5, the V gene TRBV20-1, with D unclear. The clonotype comes from a woman aged 55-69 years in good health. In DNA, the CDR3 is TGCAGTGCTAGTGCCGATCCGATTTATCAGCCCCAGCATTTT. Amino acids: CSASADPIYQPQHF.